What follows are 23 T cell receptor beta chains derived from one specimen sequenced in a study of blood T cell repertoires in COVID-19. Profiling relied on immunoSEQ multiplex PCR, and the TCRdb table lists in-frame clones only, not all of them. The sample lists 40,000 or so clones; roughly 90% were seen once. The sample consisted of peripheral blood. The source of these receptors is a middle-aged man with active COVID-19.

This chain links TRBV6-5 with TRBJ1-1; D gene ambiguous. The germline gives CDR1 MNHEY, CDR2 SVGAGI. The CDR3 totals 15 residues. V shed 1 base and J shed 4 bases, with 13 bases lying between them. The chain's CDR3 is CASSYFPPGGTEAFF. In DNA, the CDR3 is TGTGCCAGCAGTTACTTTCCCCCGGGTGGCACTGAAGCTTTCTTT.

This CDR3 reads CASSLVAQFGETQYF. In DNA, the CDR3 is TGTGCCAGCAGCTTAGTTGCGCAGTTCGGGGAGACCCAGTACTTC. The chain recombines TRBV7-2 with TRBJ2-5; D is unresolved. V was shortened by 1 base and J by 5 bases, with 14 bases between the two germline ends. Germline CDR1 SGHTA, CDR2 FQGNSA. The CDR3 has 15 amino acids. The full variable domain, its missing parts supplied by reference TRBV7-2 and TRBJ2-5, is GAGVSQSPSNKVTEKGKDVELRCDPISGHTALYWYRQSLGQGLEFLIYFQGNSAPDKSGLPSDRFSAERTGGSVSTLTIQRTQQEDSAVYLCASSLVAQFGETQYFGPGTRLLVL.

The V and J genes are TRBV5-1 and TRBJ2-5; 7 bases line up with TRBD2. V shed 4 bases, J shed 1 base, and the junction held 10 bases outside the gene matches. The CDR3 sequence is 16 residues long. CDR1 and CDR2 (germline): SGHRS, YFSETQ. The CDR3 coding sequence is TGCGCCAGCAGCGACCCATCGGGGGGACTCCAAGAGACCCAGTACTTC. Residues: CASSDPSGGLQETQYF.

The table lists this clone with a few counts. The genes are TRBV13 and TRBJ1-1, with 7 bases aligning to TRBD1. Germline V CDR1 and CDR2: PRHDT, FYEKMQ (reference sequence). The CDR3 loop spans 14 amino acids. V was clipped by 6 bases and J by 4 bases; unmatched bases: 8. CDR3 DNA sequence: TGTGCCAGCAGTCCAACGACAGGGAGCACTGAAGCTTTCTTT. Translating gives CASSPTTGSTEAFF.

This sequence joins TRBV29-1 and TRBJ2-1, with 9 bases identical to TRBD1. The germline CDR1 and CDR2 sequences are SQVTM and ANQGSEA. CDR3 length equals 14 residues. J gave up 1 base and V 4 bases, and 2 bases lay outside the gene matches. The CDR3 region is CSVVGTGSYNEQFF. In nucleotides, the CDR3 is TGCAGCGTTGTTGGGACAGGGTCCTACAATGAGCAGTTCTTC.

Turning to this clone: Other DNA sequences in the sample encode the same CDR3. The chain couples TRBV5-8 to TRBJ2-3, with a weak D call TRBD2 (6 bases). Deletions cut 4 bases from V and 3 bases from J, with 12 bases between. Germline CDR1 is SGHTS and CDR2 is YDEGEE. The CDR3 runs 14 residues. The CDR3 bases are TGTGCCAGCAGCCCCGAGAGCGGGACAGATACGCAGTATTTT. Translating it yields CASSPESGTDTQYF.

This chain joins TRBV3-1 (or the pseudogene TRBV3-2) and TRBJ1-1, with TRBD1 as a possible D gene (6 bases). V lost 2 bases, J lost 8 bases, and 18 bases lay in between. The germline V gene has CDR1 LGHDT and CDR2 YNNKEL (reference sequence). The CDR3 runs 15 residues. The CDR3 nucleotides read TGTGCCAGCAGCCAATCAAACTTTATAGGGGGAGAAGCTTTCTTT. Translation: CASSQSNFIGGEAFF.

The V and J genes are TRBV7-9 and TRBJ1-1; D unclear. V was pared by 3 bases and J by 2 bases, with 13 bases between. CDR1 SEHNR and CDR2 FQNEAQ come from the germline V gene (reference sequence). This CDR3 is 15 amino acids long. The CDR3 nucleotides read TGTGCCAGCAGCTTGAGTAGGAGGAGTAACACTGAAGCTTTCTTT. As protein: CASSLSRRSNTEAFF.

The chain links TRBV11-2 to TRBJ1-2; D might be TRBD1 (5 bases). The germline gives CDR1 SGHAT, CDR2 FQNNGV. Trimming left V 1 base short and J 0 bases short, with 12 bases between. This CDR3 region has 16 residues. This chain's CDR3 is CASSLVRGLANYGYTF. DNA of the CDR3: TGTGCCAGCAGCTTAGTGCGGGGACTGGCTAACTATGGCTACACCTTC.

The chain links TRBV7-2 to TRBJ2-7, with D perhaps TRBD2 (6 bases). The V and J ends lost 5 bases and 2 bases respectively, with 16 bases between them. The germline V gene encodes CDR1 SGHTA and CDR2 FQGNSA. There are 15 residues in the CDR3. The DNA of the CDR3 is TGTGCCAGCAGCCCATGGGTGGGGGGAACCTACGAGCAGTACTTC. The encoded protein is CASSPWVGGTYEQYF.

The CDR3 spells CASRLTSGRGSGELFF. As DNA, the CDR3 is TGTGCCAGCAGATTGACTAGCGGGAGAGGGTCCGGGGAGCTGTTTTTT. The chain combines TRBV21-1 with TRBJ2-2; the tabulated D call, TRBD2, remains unverified against the DNA. TRBV21-1 has pseudogene status. This CDR3 has 16 residues.

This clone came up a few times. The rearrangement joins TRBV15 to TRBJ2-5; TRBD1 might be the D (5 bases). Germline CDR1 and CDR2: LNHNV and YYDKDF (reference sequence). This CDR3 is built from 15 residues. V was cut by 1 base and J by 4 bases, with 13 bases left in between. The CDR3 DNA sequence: TGTGCCACCAGCAGAGTGAGTGGGGCCAGAGAGACCCAGTACTTC. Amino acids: CATSRVSGARETQYF.

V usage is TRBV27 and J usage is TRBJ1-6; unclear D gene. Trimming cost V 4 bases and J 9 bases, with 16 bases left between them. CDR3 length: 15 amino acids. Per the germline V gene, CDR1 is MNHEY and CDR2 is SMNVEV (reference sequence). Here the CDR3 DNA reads TGTGCCAGCAGTTACCAACCCGGAGTAGGTTCACCCCTCCACTTT. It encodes CASSYQPGVGSPLHF.

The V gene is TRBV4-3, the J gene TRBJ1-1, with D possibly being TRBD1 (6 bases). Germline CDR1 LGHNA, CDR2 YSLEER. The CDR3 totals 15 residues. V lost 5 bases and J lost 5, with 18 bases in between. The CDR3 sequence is CASSYHSKGDTEAFF. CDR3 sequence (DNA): TGCGCCAGCAGCTACCACTCTAAGGGGGATACTGAAGCTTTCTTT.

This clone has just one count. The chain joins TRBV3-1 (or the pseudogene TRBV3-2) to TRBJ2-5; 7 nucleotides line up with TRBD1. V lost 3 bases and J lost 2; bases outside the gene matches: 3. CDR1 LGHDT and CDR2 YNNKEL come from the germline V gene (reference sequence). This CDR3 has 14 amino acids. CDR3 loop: CASSQRTGQETQYF. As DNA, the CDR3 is TGTGCCAGCAGCCAGAGGACAGGACAAGAGACCCAGTACTTC.

CDR3 sequence (DNA): TGTGCCAGCAGCCAACAGGGTGGCGAGCAGTACTTC. It encodes CASSQQGGEQYF. The rearrangement uses TRBV2 and TRBJ2-7; possible D gene TRBD1, 6 bases. Germline V gives CDR1 SNHLY, CDR2 FYNNEI. This CDR3 is built from 12 residues. Trimming removed 6 bases at V and 6 bases at J, with 12 bases between.

The DNA for the CDR3 is TGTGCCAGTAGTGTGGTAGCGGGGTACACCGGGGAGCTGTTTTTT. Protein product: CASSVVAGYTGELFF. The V call is TRBV19, the J call TRBJ2-2; 8 positions match TRBD2. The CDR3 has 15 residues. Germline CDR1 is LNHDA and CDR2 is SQIVND (reference sequence). Losses at the gene ends were 5 bases for V and 3 bases for J; bases not matched to a gene: 5.

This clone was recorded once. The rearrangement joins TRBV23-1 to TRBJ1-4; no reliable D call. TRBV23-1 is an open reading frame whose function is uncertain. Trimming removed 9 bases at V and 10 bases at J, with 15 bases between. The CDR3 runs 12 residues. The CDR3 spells CARGEGSGKLFF. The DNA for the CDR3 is TGCGCCAGGGGAGAGGGATCGGGAAAACTGTTTTTT.

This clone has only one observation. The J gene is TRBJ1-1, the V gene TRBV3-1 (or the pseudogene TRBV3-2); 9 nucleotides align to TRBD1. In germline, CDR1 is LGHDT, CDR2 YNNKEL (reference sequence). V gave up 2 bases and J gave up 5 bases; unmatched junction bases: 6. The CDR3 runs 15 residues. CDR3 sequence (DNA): TGTGCCAGCAGCCAATTAGGACAGGGGAGAACTGAAGCTTTCTTT. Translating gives CASSQLGQGRTEAFF.

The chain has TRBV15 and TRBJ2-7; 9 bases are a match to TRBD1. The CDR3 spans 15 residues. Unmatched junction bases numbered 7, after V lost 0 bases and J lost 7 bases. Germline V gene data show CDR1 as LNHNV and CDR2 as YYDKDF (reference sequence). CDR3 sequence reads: CATSRDLQGAREQYF. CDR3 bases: TGTGCCACCAGCAGAGATCTACAGGGGGCGCGGGAGCAGTACTTC.

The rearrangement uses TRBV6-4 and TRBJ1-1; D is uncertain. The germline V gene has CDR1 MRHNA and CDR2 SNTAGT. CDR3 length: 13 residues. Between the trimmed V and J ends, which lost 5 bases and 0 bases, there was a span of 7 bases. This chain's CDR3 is CASSTEMNTEAFF. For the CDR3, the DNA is TGTGCCAGCAGTACAGAGATGAACACTGAAGCTTTCTTT.

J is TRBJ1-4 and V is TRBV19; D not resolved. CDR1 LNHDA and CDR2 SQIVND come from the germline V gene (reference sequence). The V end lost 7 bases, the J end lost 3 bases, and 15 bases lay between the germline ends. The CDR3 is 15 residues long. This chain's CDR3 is CASTLVGSANEKLFF. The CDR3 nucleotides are TGTGCCAGTACTCTCGTGGGCTCGGCTAATGAAAAACTGTTTTTT.

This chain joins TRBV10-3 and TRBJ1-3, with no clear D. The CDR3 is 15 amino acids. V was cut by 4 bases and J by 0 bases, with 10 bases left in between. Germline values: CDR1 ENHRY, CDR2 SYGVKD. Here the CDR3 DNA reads TGTGCCATCAGTGGAGGAGTGTTCTCTGGAAACACCATATATTTT. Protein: CAISGGVFSGNTIYF.